This T cell receptor beta chain stems from a study of early T cells in non-severe SARS-CoV-2 infection. Whole-study context: Bulk RNA isolated from unsorted whole blood underwent sequencing; chains were not paired.

Study-wide results and caveats: VDJdb matching skewed toward anti-spike CD8 responses, missing private and CD4 specificities.

In germline, CDR1 is GTSNPN, CDR2 SVGIG (reference sequence). The CDR3 is 14 amino acids. Trimming cost V 0 bases and J 1 base, with 7 bases left between them. Remarks on this clonotype: Its antigen is unknown.

Individual cDNA molecules received unique molecular identifiers during library preparation. A single record per CDR3 protein comes from TCRdb applying MiXCR to the 5' RACE reads. The table has about 48,000 distinct CDR3 sequences, 6% to 8% seen once; the top ten hold 5.8%. The chain recombines TRBV30 with TRBJ1-5; D gene uncertain. The clonotype comes from an adult who was a healthcare worker with PCR-confirmed SARS-CoV-2 infection or an uninfected control (not recorded which). Material for sequencing was whole blood. The CDR3 DNA sequence: TGTGCCTGGAGTGTTCAGTGGAGCAATCAGCCCCAGCATTTT. This sequence encodes CAWSVQWSNQPQHF.